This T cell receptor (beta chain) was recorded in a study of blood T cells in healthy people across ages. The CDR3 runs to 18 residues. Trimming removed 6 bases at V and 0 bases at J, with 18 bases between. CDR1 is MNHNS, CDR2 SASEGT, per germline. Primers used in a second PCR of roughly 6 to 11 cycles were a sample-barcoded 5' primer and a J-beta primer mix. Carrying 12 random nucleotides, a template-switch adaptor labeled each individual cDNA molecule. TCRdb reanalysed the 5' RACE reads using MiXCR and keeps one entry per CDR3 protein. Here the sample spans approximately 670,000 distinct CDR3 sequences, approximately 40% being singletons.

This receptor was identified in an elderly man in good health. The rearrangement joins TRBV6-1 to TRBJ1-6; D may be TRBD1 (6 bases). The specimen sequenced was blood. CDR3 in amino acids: CASSRTSRGSSYNSPLHF. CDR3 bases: TGTGCCAGCAGCCGGACCAGCAGGGGCAGCTCCTATAATTCACCCCTCCACTTT.